One and the same sample provided the 19 T cell receptor beta chains below, sequenced in a study of blood T cell repertoires in COVID-19. Profiled with immunoSEQ multiplex PCR; TCRdb holds only in-frame clones, not every one. The sample has about 200,000 clones; about 90% are singletons. Sequenced material: peripheral blood. The receptors stem from a man aged 40-50 years with active or convalescent COVID-19.

The V call is TRBV19, the J call TRBJ1-2; TRBD1 agrees at 9 bases. V lost 4 bases to trimming and J lost 8 bases; unmatched junction nucleotides: 11. The CDR3 has 15 amino acids. Germline V gene data show CDR1 as LNHDA and CDR2 as SQIVND (reference sequence). As DNA, the CDR3 is TGTGCCAGTAGTAGCACCGGGACAGGGCTAGAAGGCTACACCTTC. Its translation: CASSSTGTGLEGYTF.

The V call is TRBV27, the J call TRBJ1-1; weak D call: TRBD1 (5 bases). The CDR3 spans 15 residues. Looked up from germline, CDR1 is MNHEY and CDR2 is SMNVEV (reference sequence). Trimming pared 3 bases from V and 7 bases from J, leaving 18 bases between. DNA of the CDR3: TGTGCCAGCAGTTTTGGCGGCGGGGAACAGGATGAAGCTTTCTTT. Protein sequence: CASSFGGGEQDEAFF.

This chain connects TRBV25-1 to TRBJ2-5; 9 bases are a match to TRBD2. J gave up 5 bases and V 6 bases, and 19 bases lay outside the gene matches. CDR1 is MGHDK and CDR2 is SYGVNS in the germline V gene. The CDR3 extends over 18 amino acids. The CDR3 nucleotides read TGTGCCAGCAGCGGAGTAACGCGGGAGGGCCGCTATTTGGAGACCCAGTACTTC. This gives the protein CASSGVTREGRYLETQYF.

The V call is TRBV30, the J call TRBJ2-5; 7 bases map to TRBD2. The CDR3 totals 13 residues. Germline CDR1 is GTSNPN and CDR2 is SVGIG (reference sequence). The V and J ends lost 3 bases and 4 bases, in that order; junction bases with no gene match: 5. CDR3 sequence reads: CAWRRLAPETQYF. In DNA form, the CDR3 reads TGTGCCTGGAGGAGACTAGCCCCAGAGACCCAGTACTTC.

The V gene is TRBV19, the J gene TRBJ1-1; D perhaps matches TRBD1 (6 bases). Looked up from germline, CDR1 is LNHDA and CDR2 is SQIVND (reference sequence). The CDR3 is 14 amino acids. V shed 7 bases and J shed 1 base, with 13 bases lying between them. Here the CDR3 reads CASTTGSGNTEAFF. In DNA form, the CDR3 reads TGTGCCAGTACCACAGGGTCTGGGAACACTGAAGCTTTCTTT.

This clone appeared a single time. This rearrangement joins TRBV2 to TRBJ1-6; D remains ambiguous. Germline V gene data show CDR1 as SNHLY and CDR2 as FYNNEI. With 7 bases removed from V and 8 bases from J, the gap between germline ends came to 12 bases. This CDR3 spans 13 amino acids. The CDR3 bases are TGTGCCAGCAATCCAGAAAAATATTCACCCCTCCACTTT. Translated: CASNPEKYSPLHF.

The chain links TRBV7-9 to TRBJ2-5, with 10 bases fitting TRBD2. V lost 5 bases and J lost 2; bases outside the gene matches: 5. The CDR3 is 15 residues long. The germline V gene has CDR1 SEHNR and CDR2 FQNEAQ (reference sequence). The CDR3 region is CASSPGLAAQETQYF. CDR3 coding DNA: TGTGCCAGCAGCCCAGGACTAGCGGCACAAGAGACCCAGTACTTC.

This clone was detected only a few times. This chain links TRBV6-1 with TRBJ1-5, with a weak D call TRBD1 (5 bases). Germline-derived CDR1 and CDR2 are MNHNS and SASEGT. The CDR3 loop spans 16 amino acids. V gave up 0 bases and J gave up 2 bases, with 11 bases separating them. The CDR3 loop is CASSEAEGAGNQPQHF. The CDR3, as DNA: TGTGCCAGCAGTGAAGCGGAAGGGGCGGGCAATCAGCCCCAGCATTTT.

The chain couples TRBV5-4 to TRBJ1-6, with TRBD1 as a possible D gene (6 bases). With 8 bases removed from V and 7 bases from J, the gap between germline ends came to 19 bases. CDR1 and CDR2 (germline): SGHNT, YYREEE (reference sequence). CDR3 size: 15 residues. CDR3 in amino acids: CASFEGGPGNSPLHF. The CDR3 DNA is TGTGCCAGTTTCGAGGGGGGGCCAGGGAATTCACCCCTCCACTTT. Based on the CDR3 plus reference TRBV5-4 and TRBJ1-6, the full variable domain is ETGVTQSPTHLIKTRGQQVTLRCSSQSGHNTVSWYQQALGQGPQFIFQYYREEENGRGNFPPRFSGLQFPNYSSELNVNALELDDSALYLCASFEGGPGNSPLHFGNGTRLTVT.

V gene TRBV3-1 (or the pseudogene TRBV3-2) combines with J gene TRBJ1-2; D unclear. Trimming cost V 0 bases and J 9 bases, with 8 bases left between them. Germline CDR1 and CDR2: LGHDT and YNNKEL (reference sequence). This CDR3 comprises 12 residues. The CDR3 nucleotides read TGTGCCAGCAGCCAAGATCGGAGGAGCTACACCTTC. Translating it yields CASSQDRRSYTF.

This chain links TRBV10-2 with TRBJ1-4, with 8 nucleotides matching TRBD1. In germline, CDR1 is WSHSY, CDR2 SAAADI. V was clipped by 2 bases and J by 7 bases; unmatched bases: 3. The CDR3 extends over 14 amino acids. CDR3 in amino acids: CASSEQGAREKLFF. Written as DNA, the CDR3 is TGCGCCAGCAGTGAGCAGGGGGCGCGTGAAAAACTGTTTTTT.

CDR3: CASSVELAGVNEQFF. CDR3 coding DNA: TGTGCCAGCAGCGTAGAACTAGCGGGGGTCAATGAGCAGTTCTTC. This chain links TRBV9 with TRBJ2-1; 11 bases are shared with TRBD2. Germline lookup yields CDR1 SGDLS and CDR2 YYNGEE. V trimming: 0 bases; J trimming: 6 bases; junction bases outside the gene matches: 2. The CDR3 extends over 15 amino acids.

V and J are TRBV7-9 and TRBJ2-1; D ambiguous. Trimming pared 6 bases from V and 4 bases from J, leaving 7 bases between. CDR1 is SEHNR, CDR2 FQNEAQ, per germline (reference sequence). This CDR3 comprises 12 residues. This CDR3 is CASSRVYNEQFF. The CDR3 DNA reads TGTGCCAGCAGTCGAGTTTACAATGAGCAGTTCTTC.

The chain is built from TRBV30 and TRBJ1-6; unclear D gene. V was cut by 1 base and J by 3 bases, with 10 bases left in between. The CDR3 is 15 residues long. Germline-derived CDR1 and CDR2 are GTSNPN and SVGIG (reference sequence). The CDR3, as DNA: TGTGCCTGGAGTGGCCGGTCCTTCTATAATTCACCCCTCCACTTT. It translates to CAWSGRSFYNSPLHF. The full variable domain, completed using reference TRBV30 and TRBJ1-6, is SQTIHQWPATLVQPVGSPLSLECTVEGTSNPNLYWYRQAAGRGLQLLFYSVGIGQISSEVPQNLSASRPQDRQFILSSKKLLLSDSGFYLCAWSGRSFYNSPLHFGNGTRLTVT.

This chain uses TRBV11-2 with TRBJ2-3; the D is unclear. Germline V CDR1 and CDR2: SGHAT, FQNNGV. V was shortened by 0 bases and J by 0 bases, with 7 bases between the two germline ends. This CDR3 spans 15 amino acids. The CDR3 DNA is TGTGCCAGCAGCTTAGATCTGGCCAGCACAGATACGCAGTATTTT. Translating it yields CASSLDLASTDTQYF. Together with reference TRBV11-2 and TRBJ2-3, the CDR3 gives the full variable domain: EAGVAQSPRYKIIEKRQSVAFWCNPISGHATLYWYQQILGQGPKLLIQFQNNGVVDDSQLPKDRFSAERLKGVDSTLKIQPAKLEDSAVYLCASSLDLASTDTQYFGPGTRLTVL.

This clone came up once. This rearrangement joins TRBV30 to TRBJ1-4; a possible D gene is TRBD1 (5 bases). The CDR3 covers 13 residues. V was clipped by 8 bases and J by 8 bases, with 18 bases between them. The germline CDR1 and CDR2 sequences are GTSNPN and SVGIG (reference sequence). The chain's CDR3 is CALGFWGREKLFF. The CDR3 nucleotides read TGTGCCCTGGGCTTTTGGGGCCGGGAAAAACTGTTTTTT.

J is TRBJ1-3 and V is TRBV30, with TRBD1 as a possible D gene (5 bases). The CDR3 runs to 16 residues. Germline V gene data show CDR1 as GTSNPN and CDR2 as SVGIG (reference sequence). CDR3 in DNA: TGTGCGATGAAGGGGTTGACACTTAGCTCTGGAAACACCATATATTTT. Translating gives CAMKGLTLSSGNTIYF.

The chain uses TRBV19 and TRBJ1-6, with D uncertain. The CDR3 contains 14 residues. Per the germline V gene, CDR1 is LNHDA and CDR2 is SQIVND (reference sequence). The V end was cut by 3 bases, the J end by 0 bases, with 3 bases between. In nucleotides, the CDR3 is TGTGCCAGTAGTATCAGCTCCTATAATTCACCCCTCCACTTT. It yields the protein CASSISSYNSPLHF.

This clone has only a few counts. This chain connects TRBV19 to TRBJ1-5; D not certain. The CDR3 has 14 amino acids. V was cut by 4 bases and J by 3 bases, with 10 bases left in between. Per germline, CDR1 LNHDA and CDR2 SQIVND (reference sequence). The CDR3 DNA sequence: TGTGCCAGTAGTAATTGGAGAGACAATCAGCCCCAGCATTTT. Translating it yields CASSNWRDNQPQHF.